Presented here are 25 T cell receptor beta chains from one specimen sequenced in a study of OX40 agonist ivuxolimab in advanced cancers. Repertoires were generated with immunoSEQ multiplex PCR, while TCRdb's copy carries only in-frame clones and drops some. The sample holds some 5,600 clones, around 80% seen once. The sequencing used CD4+ or CD8+ T cells sorted from blood, collected in a trial of the OX40 agonist ivuxolimab. These receptors originate from an adult with an advanced solid tumor such as melanoma, head and neck, liver or kidney cancer.

The V and J genes are TRBV4-3 and TRBJ1-2, with 8 positions matching TRBD1. The CDR3 covers 14 residues. Germline CDR1 is LGHNA and CDR2 is YSLEER. V lost 6 bases, J lost 7 bases, and 10 bases stayed unmatched. CDR3 region: CASRDRPGGSGYTF. The CDR3 DNA sequence: TGCGCCAGCAGGGATCGGCCAGGGGGCTCTGGCTACACCTTC.

The chain employs TRBV4-2 and TRBJ2-3; no reliable D call. The CDR3 is 13 amino acids. V was pared by 6 bases and J by 1 base, with 8 bases between. Germline V gives CDR1 LGHNA, CDR2 YNFKEQ. CDR3 sequence (DNA): TGTGCCAGCAGGGGTGGGGGCACAGATACGCAGTATTTT. Amino acid sequence: CASRGGGTDTQYF.

The J gene is TRBJ2-5, the V gene TRBV25-1, with TRBD1 identical over 7 bases. CDR3 length: 15 amino acids. Germline V CDR1 and CDR2: MGHDK, SYGVNS. Trimming at V came to 3 bases and at J to 1 base, leaving 5 bases not matched to a gene. CDR3 DNA sequence: TGTGCCAGCAGTGACTATAGGGGGCGCCAAGAGACCCAGTACTTC. Encoded protein: CASSDYRGRQETQYF.

The chain recombines TRBV29-1 with TRBJ2-3; 10 bases are shared with TRBD1. Unmatched junction bases numbered 11, after V lost 6 bases and J lost 2 bases. This CDR3 contains 16 residues. CDR1 is SQVTM, CDR2 ANQGSEA, per germline. CDR3 residues: CSVGQGDRGATDTQYF. The CDR3 bases are TGCAGCGTCGGACAGGGGGATCGGGGGGCCACAGATACGCAGTATTTT.

This chain joins TRBV13 and TRBJ2-5; D possibly corresponds to TRBD2 (6 bases). Trimming shortened V by 7 bases and J by 0 bases, and 12 bases separated the two germline ends. The CDR3 covers 14 residues. CDR1 is PRHDT and CDR2 is FYEKMQ in the germline V gene (reference sequence). CDR3 amino acids: CASNVGGDQETQYF. The CDR3 DNA follows: TGTGCCAGCAATGTGGGCGGGGACCAAGAGACCCAGTACTTC.

V is TRBV27 and J is TRBJ2-7, with 10 bases aligning to TRBD1. Germline V CDR1 and CDR2: MNHEY, SMNVEV (reference sequence). Germline trimming cut 5 bases from V and 1 base from J; bases unmatched to any gene: 5. The CDR3 runs 15 residues. CDR3 coding DNA: TGTGCCAGCAGTCGACAGGGGGCCGGATCCTACGAGCAGTACTTC. Protein product: CASSRQGAGSYEQYF.

This chain joins TRBV4-3 and TRBJ2-1; D call uncertain. Deletions cut 0 bases from V and 6 bases from J, with 21 bases between. The germline V gene has CDR1 LGHNA and CDR2 YSLEER. The CDR3 totals 18 residues. DNA of the CDR3: TGCGCCAGCAGCCAAGAACAACTTTACGGCCGGAGTGGCAATGAGCAGTTCTTC. Protein product: CASSQEQLYGRSGNEQFF.

The chain combines TRBV19 with TRBJ2-3; TRBD1 matches 7 bases. The V segment lost 6 bases and the J segment 3 bases; nucleotides outside the gene matches: 6. Germline CDR1 reads LNHDA; CDR2 reads SQIVND (reference sequence). The CDR3 has 14 residues. The CDR3 reads CASSPTGWTDTQYF. Written as DNA, the CDR3 is TGTGCCAGTAGCCCGACAGGGTGGACAGATACGCAGTATTTT.

In the case of this clone: Other nucleotide sequences in the sample specify the same CDR3. The genes are TRBV5-4 and TRBJ1-4, with TRBD1 as a possible D gene (6 bases). The ends were cut back, 1 base at V and 4 bases at J, with 8 bases in the middle. Germline assignment: CDR1 SGHNT and CDR2 YYREEE (reference sequence). The CDR3 runs to 14 residues. The CDR3 region has the DNA TGTGCCAGCAGCTTGAGAGGGGGTAATGAAAAACTGTTTTTT. Translation gives CASSLRGGNEKLFF. The variable domain in full, with the rest retrieved from reference TRBV5-4 and TRBJ1-4, is ETGVTQSPTHLIKTRGQQVTLRCSSQSGHNTVSWYQQALGQGPQFIFQYYREEENGRGNFPPRFSGLQFPNYSSELNVNALELDDSALYLCASSLRGGNEKLFFGSGTQLSVL.

This clone was recorded a few times. Relative to the germline gene, one junction end is altered; a read error may explain this. V and J are TRBV7-7 and TRBJ2-7, with 13 bases that match TRBD2. From germline, CDR1 is SSHAT and CDR2 FNYEAQ (reference sequence). This CDR3 has 13 residues. The CDR3 coding sequence is TGTGCTAGCAGCTCGGGACTAGCGGGGGAGCAGTACTTC. Translating it yields CASSSGLAGEQYF.

The genes are TRBV10-2 and TRBJ1-4; D gene uncertain. Trimming pared 3 bases from V and 10 bases from J, leaving 12 bases between. Germline-derived CDR1 and CDR2 are WSHSY and SAAADI. This CDR3 region has 13 residues. CDR3 sequence (DNA): TGCGCCAGCAGTGAAACCTGGGGTCGAAAACTGTTTTTT. Its translation is CASSETWGRKLFF.

This clone showed up just once. This chain links TRBV11-2 with TRBJ2-3; 8 bases line up with TRBD1. With 0 bases clipped from V and 2 bases from J, the junction kept 10 bases outside the gene matches. This CDR3 spans 18 amino acids. Germline V gene sequence: CDR1 SGHAT, CDR2 FQNNGV. The CDR3 protein is CASSLDHRGATPTDTQYF. The DNA for the CDR3 is TGTGCCAGCAGCTTAGATCACAGGGGGGCCACGCCCACAGATACGCAGTATTTT.

In its sample, this clone was seen a few times. This rearrangement joins TRBV2 to TRBJ2-5; the match to TRBD2 covers 8 bases. Germline CDR1 SNHLY, CDR2 FYNNEI. The junction had 14 bases not matched to a gene; V was cut back by 3 bases and J by 5 bases. This CDR3 spans 17 amino acids. In nucleotides, the CDR3 is TGTGCCAGCAGTGACTCGACCGGGGGGCGGGGGGTTGAGACCCAGTACTTC. Translated, it gives CASSDSTGGRGVETQYF.

The rearrangement joins TRBV5-6 to TRBJ1-5; tentative D call: TRBD1 (5 bases). With 1 base removed from V and 2 bases from J, the gap between germline ends came to 10 bases. Germline-derived CDR1 and CDR2 are SGHDT and YYEEEE. The CDR3 runs 15 residues. The CDR3 loop reads CASSLSPGRNQPQHF. The CDR3 DNA is TGTGCCAGCAGCTTGAGTCCGGGACGCAATCAGCCCCAGCATTTT. Looking up the rest from reference TRBV5-6 and TRBJ1-5 gives the full variable domain: DAGVTQSPTHLIKTRGQQVTLRCSPKSGHDTVSWYQQALGQGPQFIFQYYEEEERQRGNFPDRFSGHQFPNYSSELNVNALLLGDSALYLCASSLSPGRNQPQHFGDGTRLSIL.

The chain employs TRBV19 and TRBJ2-7; D perhaps matches TRBD2 (5 bases). V was pared by 1 base and J by 2 bases, with 9 bases between. From germline, CDR1 is LNHDA and CDR2 SQIVND (reference sequence). The CDR3 length is 14 residues. DNA for the CDR3: TGTGCCAGTAGTATAGGAGGGAGTGCCTACGAGCAGTACTTC. It codes for CASSIGGSAYEQYF.

This clone is termed medium-sized (0.01 to 0.1%). Additional DNA sequences in this sample encode the identical CDR3. J is TRBJ2-1 and V is TRBV29-1, with 10 bases lining up with TRBD1. CDR3 size: 13 residues. V was clipped by 0 bases and J by 14 bases; unmatched bases: 7. The germline CDR1 and CDR2 sequences are SQVTM and ANQGSEA. The CDR3 sequence: CSVEDPETGGKFF. The CDR3 DNA is TGCAGCGTTGAAGATCCAGAGACAGGGGGCAAGTTCTTC.

The V call is TRBV6-6, the J call TRBJ1-3; unclear D gene. In germline, CDR1 is MNHNY, CDR2 SVGAGI (reference sequence). Trimming cost V 7 bases and J 0 bases, with 1 base left between them. The CDR3 length is 11 residues. CDR3: CASTSGNTIYF. The CDR3 bases are TGTGCCAGCACCTCTGGAAACACCATATATTTT.

This clone appeared a few times. The genes are TRBV4-3 and TRBJ2-5; D not certain. The ends were cut back, 0 bases at V and 3 bases at J, with 5 bases in the middle. Germline V gives CDR1 LGHNA, CDR2 YSLEER. This CDR3 has 13 amino acids. The CDR3 DNA sequence: TGCGCCAGCAGCCAAGACCGGAAAGAGACCCAGTACTTC. Its translation: CASSQDRKETQYF.

The table lists this clone with a count of one. The rearrangement uses TRBV7-8 and TRBJ2-7, with D maybe TRBD1 (6 bases). Germline-derived CDR1 and CDR2 are SGHVS and FQNEAQ. The V end was cut by 1 base, the J end by 2 bases, with 18 bases between. The CDR3 runs 17 residues. CDR3 residues: CASSLGLSDRTPYEQYF. CDR3 bases: TGTGCCAGCAGCTTAGGGCTATCAGACAGGACTCCCTACGAGCAGTACTTC. Filled out from reference TRBV7-8 and TRBJ2-7, the complete variable domain reads GAGVSQSPRYKVAKRGQDVALRCDPISGHVSLFWYQQALGQGPEFLTYFQNEAQLDKSGLPSDRFFAERPEGSVSTLKIQRTQQEDSAVYLCASSLGLSDRTPYEQYFGPGTRLTVT.

This chain connects TRBV7-6 to TRBJ2-1; weak D call: TRBD2 (5 bases). From germline, CDR1 is SGHVS and CDR2 FNYEAQ. The CDR3 spans 18 residues. V was trimmed by 5 bases and J by 5 bases, leaving 25 bases between them. The CDR3 region is CASSPLLLSGVGNNEQFF. The CDR3 DNA reads TGTGCCAGCAGCCCATTACTCCTGAGCGGTGTGGGAAACAATGAGCAGTTCTTC.

The chain joins TRBV7-2 to TRBJ1-5; no firm D call. CDR3 size: 19 residues. The germline CDR1 and CDR2 sequences are SGHTA and FQGNSA. Trimming took 0 bases from V and 0 from J, leaving 18 bases between them. The CDR3 here is CASSLAPADLTYSNQPQHF. CDR3 nucleotides: TGTGCCAGCAGCTTAGCGCCCGCAGATCTAACCTATAGCAATCAGCCCCAGCATTTT.

The V gene is TRBV7-8, the J gene TRBJ2-3, with D maybe TRBD2 (5 bases). In germline, CDR1 is SGHVS, CDR2 FQNEAQ. The CDR3 loop spans 13 amino acids. V dropped 6 bases and J dropped 5 bases, with 12 bases sitting between them. The CDR3 sequence is CASSRESGDTQYF. DNA for the CDR3: TGTGCCAGCAGTCGGGAAAGTGGAGATACGCAGTATTTT.

A note on this clone: Other DNA variants within this sample encode the same CDR3. The rearrangement uses TRBV9 and TRBJ1-1; no definite D call. CDR1 and CDR2 from the germline V gene are SGDLS and YYNGEE. This CDR3 contains 16 residues. Trimming took 2 bases from V and 6 from J, leaving 20 bases between them. CDR3 residues: CASSVPKSGVHAEAFF. The CDR3 coding sequence is TGTGCCAGCAGCGTCCCAAAGTCTGGTGTTCACGCTGAAGCTTTCTTT.

This clone has just a few counts. The chain is built from TRBV5-5 and TRBJ2-7, with 9 bases matching TRBD1. The V gene's germline CDR1 is SGHKS and CDR2 YYEKEE (reference sequence). The V segment lost 4 bases and the J segment 0 bases; nucleotides outside the gene matches: 5. This CDR3 region has 15 residues. As DNA, the CDR3 is TGTGCCAGCAGCCGTGGACAGGGGCCCTCCTACGAGCAGTACTTC. It is translated as CASSRGQGPSYEQYF.

The genes are TRBV27 and TRBJ2-7, with D maybe TRBD2 (5 bases). The CDR3 length is 13 residues. Per the germline V gene, CDR1 is MNHEY and CDR2 is SMNVEV (reference sequence). V gave up 6 bases and J gave up 5 bases, with 14 bases separating them. The CDR3 here is CASSRWAGDEQYF. The DNA of the CDR3 is TGTGCCAGCAGCCGTTGGGCCGGGGACGAGCAGTACTTC.